The TCR beta chain described here comes from a study of cytomegalovirus exposure and HLA in healthy donors (dated by TCRdb to the late 2010s). For the wider study: An earlier analysis of 587 of the donors reported 276 Gb of sequence data and some 110 million unique TCR beta sequences obtained from about 170 million T cells. An early release covering roughly 640 HLA-typed donors comprised about 320 gigabases of sequencing data and 85 million or so unique TCR sequences. Among the roughly 410 genotyped donors, under 90% belonged to the genetic ancestry cluster associated with self-reported Caucasian donors. The study aimed to test whether signatures of past pathogen exposure could be identified by cataloging public T cell receptors. The study used immunosequencing to profile the T cell repertoires of some 600 subjects and linked those repertoires to cytomegalovirus serostatus. Besides the first cohort of approximately 670 subjects, a separate validation cohort made up of some 110 different subjects was used. High-throughput TCR immunosequencing, statistical association of individual TCRs with disease status, and machine learning were combined to predict cytomegalovirus infection status. In a later analysis, previously published TCR beta repertoires from several hundred donors were re-analyzed and high-resolution HLA genotyping was added so that TCR occurrence patterns could be studied. In the later analysis, no new phenotypic data were used to find candidate immune exposures; instead, reliance was placed on TCR beta sequences and their occurrence across donors. To decide whether each TCR beta V gene segment behaved as functional or pseudogenic, an earlier analysis of 587 of the donors relied on high-throughput TCR beta sequencing. Donor age, sex, ethnicity and CMV serostatus were collected together with the repertoire data. A later genetic analysis used genome-wide SNP genotypes for about 55% of the 666 donors, treating that subset as a discovery cohort. All discovery cohort repertoires had been generated on a single sequencing platform. HLA typing covered class I and class II loci at four-digit resolution. The number of donors typed differed by locus, with roughly 620-640 for A, B, C, DRB1 and DQB1, roughly 520 for DQA1, 600 to 610 for DPA1, and roughly 450 for DPB1. Four to six DR-DQ haplotypes were handled as single units for association and clustering, since linkage in the cohort was strong. Among roughly 370 genotyped donors of the cohort, an average of about 240,000 unique TCR beta nucleotide sequences were sequenced per donor, around a sixth of them non-productive. Overall study outcomes, separate from this receptor: While some public TCRs were present in many individuals, most TCR sequences turned up only very rarely across donors. HLA typing was unavailable for some donors at each locus, so association tests used only the typed subset. V-gene and J-gene trimming of TCR beta chains was associated with a missense DCLRE1C variant in a later genetic analysis, and the association was replicated in an independent cohort. In a later analysis, the rate of TCR association differed among HLA loci, with DRB1 alleles having the most associated TCRs and HLA-C alleles having the fewest. The authors suggested that the approach could potentially be generalized to other disease states and immunological phenotypes. Most CMV-associated TCR beta chains appeared to be HLA-restricted in a later analysis, and the HLA associations seemed to be driven largely by CMV exposure. A further reported finding was that TCR beta sequences accurately predicted the HLA-A and HLA-B alleles for most subjects in the first cohort. A cluster of highly shared sequence variants was judged likely to be a technical artifact of the sequencing pipeline. The cohort was sequenced for TCR beta chains only, and without alpha or paired-chain data the features that could be detected were limited. In an earlier analysis of about 600 of the donors, most TCR beta V segments appeared in productive rearrangements about 87% or about 30% of the time, broadly matching IMGT annotations. Specific HLA alleles were associated with 15,000 to 20,000 TCR beta sequences at a false discovery rate of 0.05 in a later analysis. Linkage disequilibrium might explain the correlated functional status among segregating V segments, but an unknown experimental factor could not be excluded. When HLA alleles, especially DR and DQ, strongly co-occurred, TCR associations were difficult to assign to individual alleles. In a later genetic analysis, fewer N-insertions in productive TCRs were reported among donors in an Asian-associated ancestry cluster than the roughly 710-donor mean. The classifier was reported to diagnose cytomegalovirus status with high specificity and sensitivity in both the original and validation cohorts. Because counts were too low, 15 to 20 rarely observed V segments, including chromosome 9 orphons, were excluded from the earlier analysis of a few hundred of the donors. Compared with equally common non-associated chains, HLA-associated TCR beta chains in a later analysis were more clonally expanded and had lower generation probabilities. Immune exposure information for the cohort was limited to CMV serostatus. The study listed 170 or so TCR beta chains as associated with cytomegalovirus. According to a later analysis, parvovirus B19, influenza, CMV and Epstein-Barr virus appeared linked to several top co-occurrence clusters. In vitro tests confirmed that a few of the cytomegalovirus-associated TCR beta chains recognize cytomegalovirus antigens. Roughly uniform sequencing depth across donors was assumed in presence/absence analyses, although this assumption may not hold.

Of note for this clone: It has no known antigen specificity. No much larger clone is present one base from it, and per-base qualities are unavailable.

The library relied on the immunoSEQ multiplex PCR assay. For the multiplex PCR, a mixture combining 60 forward primers for TCR Vbeta segments and 13 reverse primers for TCR Jbeta segments was used. The CDR3 region of rearranged TCR beta genes was amplified from genomic DNA with a multiplex PCR assay. On the Illumina HiSeq System, the amplified TCR beta libraries were sequenced as 87-base-pair reads. In the paper's pipeline: In a later analysis, roughly 80 million unique TCR beta chains were counted across the approximately 640 repertoires, and approximately 11 million of these chains were shared by at least two donors. To remove PCR and sequencing errors, raw reads were error-corrected and collapsed into unique sequences using a nearest-neighbor algorithm that merged closely related sequences. CDR3 sequences were aligned to IMGT reference sequences to assign V, D and J gene segments. For a sequence to be retained, a match of at least six nucleotides was required to both a V gene segment and a J gene segment. Rearrangements were classified as productive when the CDR3 lacked stop codons and remained in frame with V and J, and all other rearrangements were classified as non-productive. Following IMGT convention, CDR3 was defined as the stretch from the second conserved V-encoded cysteine to the conserved J-encoded phenylalanine. Sequences without an unambiguous match to a single V gene segment were excluded from the earlier analysis of about 640 of the donors. An earlier analysis of some 500 of the donors classified V segments as functional when productive rearrangements were above 56.7% and as segregating when the standard deviation between donors was above 5%. A statistical classification framework was built to diagnose cytomegalovirus status from the catalog of TCR beta chain sequences. In a later analysis, V and J genes were assigned by comparing TCR nucleotide sequences against IMGT/GENE-DB human TR gene sequences. In a later analysis, CDR3 sequences and most-parsimonious VDJ recombination scenarios were assigned using the TCRdist pipeline. A later analysis defined each TCR beta chain by its CDR3 amino acid sequence plus V-gene family, and excluded reads lacking a unique V-gene family. A later analysis removed several hundred highly shared, low-generation-probability nucleotide sequences to deal with suspected cross-contamination and a sequencing artifact. In a later analysis, a clonal expansion index was calculated for each public chain from normalized within-repertoire ranks of inferred template counts. A later analysis computed generation probabilities with a VDJ recombination model fitted to out-of-frame rearrangements, and checked the results against IGoR. In a later analysis, hypergeometric tests were used to score TCR-TCR, TCR-HLA and TCR-CMV co-occurrence, with a repertoire-size bias correction applied to TCR pairs. A later analysis estimated false discovery rates by permuting HLA or CMV assignments 20 times. In a later analysis, co-occurring TCRs were grouped using DBSCAN, and TCRdist sequence similarity was added for clustering within HLA-allele-positive subsets. For co-occurrence clustering, repertoires with fewer than 30,000 or more than 120,000 public chains were excluded, along with a handful of repertoires with anomalous nucleotide sharing. Sourced from immuneACCESS, this table was stored by TCRdb with only in-frame sequences that have V and J called. A share of the clones is absent; for the studies checked, an unresolved V gene accounts for under half, and the remainder has no known explanation. V and J calls and clone size follow that table, whereas D and trimming were derived from the DNA. In this sample the table shows about 160,000 clones, 82% of which occur a single time. The ten largest clones capture 0.96% of the sample.

In total, more than 500 healthy bone marrow donors made up the cohort. All cohort members were sampled while nominally healthy, although unrecorded immune exposures were likely present. The donor was CMV seropositive and belonged to the group of 250 to 300 seropositive cohort members. A peripheral blood sample was provided by each donor, and peripheral blood mononuclear cells were used for TCR beta sequencing. Genomic DNA extraction from the blood cell samples was performed with the Qiagen DNeasy Blood Extraction Kit. This TCR was sampled from a girl aged 2-9 years in good health and CMV-seropositive. Sequences were obtained from PBMCs.

The sequence in DNA is TGCAGTTACCAAGGGGGAACTAATGAAAAACTGTTTTTT. This gives the protein CSYQGGTNEKLFF. The chain couples TRBV29-1 to TRBJ1-4; a tentative D call is TRBD1 (6 bases match). The cysteine opens and the phenylalanine closes a CDR3 of 13 amino acids. Only the CDR3 part of the read is kept: 39 bases, read in frame from the first base. Taken from the germline V gene, the CDR1 and CDR2 loops are SQVTM and ANQGSEA.